One and the same sample provided the 8 T cell receptor beta chains below, sequenced in a study of T cell responses to AZD1222 COVID-19 vaccine. Generated by immunoSEQ multiplex PCR, the TCRdb table keeps only in-frame clones and is missing some. Among about 75,000 clones listed, roughly 84% were seen once. The sequenced sample was peripheral blood, obtained 28 days after the second AZD1222 dose. All receptors come from an adult who received the AZD1222 COVID-19 vaccine.

The gene calls are TRBV5-5 and TRBJ1-5, with TRBD1 matching 7 bases. The CDR3 has 13 amino acids. The junction had 8 bases not matched to a gene; V was cut back by 5 bases and J by 9 bases. Germline CDR1 reads SGHKS; CDR2 reads YYEKEE (reference sequence). CDR3 DNA: TGTGCCAGCAGTTGGGACAGCGAGGGGCCCCAGCATTTT. This encodes CASSWDSEGPQHF.

The chain couples TRBV7-8 to TRBJ1-1, with D uncertain. Between the trimmed V and J ends, which lost 6 bases and 4 bases, there was a span of 18 bases. The CDR3 runs to 15 residues. Germline assignment: CDR1 SGHVS and CDR2 FQNEAQ. For the CDR3, the DNA is TGTGCCAGCAGTCCTAGGACGACGAGCTGCACTGAAGCTTTCTTT. Its translation is CASSPRTTSCTEAFF.

The rearrangement uses TRBV7-2 and TRBJ2-3, with a tentative D call TRBD1 (5 bases). The CDR3 has 14 residues. V shed 4 bases and J shed 3 bases, with 11 bases lying between them. The V gene's germline CDR1 is SGHTA and CDR2 FQGNSA. In DNA, the CDR3 is TGTGCCAGCAGCTCCACCAGGGCAACAGATACGCAGTATTTT. Translated: CASSSTRATDTQYF.

The rearrangement links TRBV7-3 to TRBJ2-1; D gene ambiguous. V was shortened by 2 bases and J by 6 bases, with 8 bases between the two germline ends. The CDR3 sequence is 13 residues long. Germline-derived CDR1 and CDR2 are SGHTA and FQGTGA. The CDR3 region is CASSLAGRNEQFF. CDR3 nucleotides: TGTGCCAGCAGCTTAGCCGGTCGCAATGAGCAGTTCTTC.

The rearrangement joins TRBV4-1 to TRBJ1-4; D not certain. The V and J ends lost 2 bases and 11 bases respectively, with 6 bases between them. The germline gives CDR1 MGHRA, CDR2 YSYEKL. The CDR3 has 11 amino acids. The CDR3 sequence is CASSQSGKLFF. The CDR3 region has the DNA TGCGCCAGCAGCCAATCGGGGAAACTGTTTTTT.

The rearrangement uses TRBV7-2 and TRBJ1-1; no clear D gene. CDR1 SGHTA and CDR2 FQGNSA come from the germline V gene. The CDR3 is 14 residues long. V was trimmed by 3 bases and J by 2 bases, leaving 10 bases between them. The CDR3 loop is CASSLSLSNTEAFF. CDR3 sequence (DNA): TGTGCCAGCAGCTTGAGTCTCAGCAACACTGAAGCTTTCTTT.

This clone was recorded once. This rearrangement joins TRBV2 to TRBJ2-7, with 11 nucleotides matching TRBD2. V lost 6 bases and J lost 3; bases outside the gene matches: 7. This CDR3 has 15 amino acids. The germline gives CDR1 SNHLY, CDR2 FYNNEI. CDR3 in DNA: TGTGCCAGCAGGGAGGGACTAGCGGACTTCTACGAGCAGTACTTC. Translation: CASREGLADFYEQYF.

The chain combines TRBV10-3 with TRBJ2-7, with 9 bases aligning to TRBD2. V dropped 11 bases and J dropped 3; count of bases not matched to a gene: 5. The CDR3 sequence is 12 residues long. In germline, CDR1 is ENHRY, CDR2 SYGVKD. In DNA, the CDR3 is TGTGCCGTCCGCGGGGGGGACTACGAGCAGTACTTC. This gives the protein CAVRGGDYEQYF.